This TCR beta chain appears in the sequencing data of a study of CD8+ T cells in alopecia areata. The CDR3 covers 14 residues. V was shortened by 1 base and J by 10 bases, with 14 bases between the two germline ends. Per the germline V gene, CDR1 is MGHDK and CDR2 is SYGVNS. Treatment reported: oral pan-JAK inhibitor, 5-10 mg twice daily. RNA was extracted and reverse transcribed into cDNA as the sequencing template. Method: immunoSEQ multiplex PCR; TCRdb's copy keeps in-frame clones and lacks some. The data show over 150,000 clones, around half seen once. This sequence joins TRBV25-1 and TRBJ2-1; unclear D gene. This specimen was CD8+ T cells sorted from blood, taken at week 24, from a patient treated with tofacitinib. This TCR came from a human donor with alopecia areata. This chain's CDR3 is CASSESSALEEQFF. The CDR3 DNA is TGTGCCAGCAGTGAATCTTCCGCTCTGGAAGAGCAGTTCTTC.